This T cell receptor (beta chain) was found in a study of beta chain features in type 1 diabetes. In the study overall: The study examined about 100,000,000 sorted cells across all samples. Study-wide findings and caveats: The similarity of naive, central memory and Treg TCRB repertoires appeared greater among patients than among healthy donors. At VDJ recombination sites, type 1 diabetes patients had fewer insertions and more deleted nucleotides. Type 1 diabetes patients had TCRB CDR3s that were shorter (moderately but significantly so) in all four CD4+ subsets. PCR might favor shorter templates, equally in patients and controls.

Investigators reverse transcribed all isolated RNA, so they sequenced expressed TCRB transcripts. Generated by immunoSEQ multiplex PCR, the TCRdb table keeps only in-frame clones and is missing some. The table lists some 700,000 clones, roughly 13% of them singletons. Notes on this clone: Its specificity is not known.

V was clipped by 3 bases and J by 0 bases, with 6 bases between them. CDR1 and CDR2 from the germline V gene are SEHNR and FQNEAQ (reference sequence). The CDR3 spans 14 residues. Sequenced: naive CD4+ T cells from blood. The source of this sequence is a man in his late teens or twenties with type 1 diabetes. The rearrangement links TRBV7-9 to TRBJ1-5; D is ambiguous. The CDR3 DNA follows: TGTGCCAGCAGCTTCTCGCATAGCAATCAGCCCCAGCATTTT. Amino acids: CASSFSHSNQPQHF.